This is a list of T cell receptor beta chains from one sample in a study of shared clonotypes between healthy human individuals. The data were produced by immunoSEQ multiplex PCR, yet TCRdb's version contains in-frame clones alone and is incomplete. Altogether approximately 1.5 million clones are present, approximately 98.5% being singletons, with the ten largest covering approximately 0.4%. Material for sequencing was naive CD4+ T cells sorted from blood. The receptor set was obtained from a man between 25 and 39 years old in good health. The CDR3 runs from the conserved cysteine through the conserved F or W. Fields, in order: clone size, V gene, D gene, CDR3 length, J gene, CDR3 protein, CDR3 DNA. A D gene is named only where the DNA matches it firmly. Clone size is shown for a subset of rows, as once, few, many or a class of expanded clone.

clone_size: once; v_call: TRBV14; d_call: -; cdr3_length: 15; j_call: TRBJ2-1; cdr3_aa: CASSQARLVYNEQFF; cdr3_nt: TGTGCCAGCAGCCAAGCGAGACTAGTGTACAATGAGCAGTTCTTC
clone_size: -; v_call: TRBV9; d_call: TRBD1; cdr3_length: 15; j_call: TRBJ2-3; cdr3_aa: CASSVDRTGQDTQYF; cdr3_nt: TGTGCCAGCAGCGTAGACAGGACAGGGCAGGATACGCAGTATTTT
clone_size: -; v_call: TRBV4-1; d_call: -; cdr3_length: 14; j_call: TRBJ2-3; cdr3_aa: CASSQGLYTDTQYF; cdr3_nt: TGCGCCAGCAGCCAAGGGCTCTACACAGATACGCAATATTTT
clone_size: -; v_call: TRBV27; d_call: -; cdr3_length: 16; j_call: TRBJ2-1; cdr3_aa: CASSPRLPGLLGEQFF; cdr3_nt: TGTGCCAGCAGTCCCCGACTACCAGGGTTGTTGGGTGAGCAGTTCTTC
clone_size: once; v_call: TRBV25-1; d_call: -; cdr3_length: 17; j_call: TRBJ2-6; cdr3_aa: CASSESPGLSGANVLTF; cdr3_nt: TGTGCCAGCAGTGAAAGCCCGGGCCTCTCTGGGGCCAACGTCCTGACTTTC
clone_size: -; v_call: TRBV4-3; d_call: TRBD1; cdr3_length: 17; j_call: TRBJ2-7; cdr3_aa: CASSQGSKGQFSYEQYF; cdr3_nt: TGCGCCAGCAGCCAAGGATCGAAGGGACAGTTCTCCTACGAGCAGTACTTC
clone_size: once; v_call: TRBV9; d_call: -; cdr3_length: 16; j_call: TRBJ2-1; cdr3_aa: CASSVGNRAIYNEQFF; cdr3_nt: TGTGCCAGCAGCGTAGGGAACAGGGCTATTTACAATGAGCAGTTCTTC
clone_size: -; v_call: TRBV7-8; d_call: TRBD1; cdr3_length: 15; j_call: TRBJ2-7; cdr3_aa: CASSSKRQGAYEQYF; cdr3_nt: TGTGCCAGCAGCTCCAAAAGACAGGGAGCCTACGAGCAGTACTTC
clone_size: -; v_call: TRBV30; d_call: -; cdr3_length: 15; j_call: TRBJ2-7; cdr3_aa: CAWSTGPTVTYEQYF; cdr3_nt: TGTGCCTGGAGTACGGGTCCGACAGTTACCTACGAGCAGTACTTC
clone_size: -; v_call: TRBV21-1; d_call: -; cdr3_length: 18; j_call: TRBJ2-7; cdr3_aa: CASSSKGGSGRCSYEQYF; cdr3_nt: TGTGCCAGCAGTTCCAAAGGGGGGTCAGGACGCTGCTCCTACGAGCAGTACTTC
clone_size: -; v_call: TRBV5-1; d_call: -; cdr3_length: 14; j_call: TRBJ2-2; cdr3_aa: CASSLAPIPGELFF; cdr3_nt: TGCGCCAGCAGCTTGGCCCCGATTCCCGGGGAGCTGTTTTTT
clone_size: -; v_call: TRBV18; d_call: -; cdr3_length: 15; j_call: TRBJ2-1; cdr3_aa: CASSSLAANYNEQFF; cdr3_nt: TGTGCCAGCTCATCGTTAGCGGCTAACTACAATGAGCAGTTCTTC
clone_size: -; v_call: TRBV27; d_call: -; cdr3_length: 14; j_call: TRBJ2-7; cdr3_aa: CASSSHYRDYEQYF; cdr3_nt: TGTGCCAGCAGTTCCCATTACAGGGACTACGAGCAGTACTTC
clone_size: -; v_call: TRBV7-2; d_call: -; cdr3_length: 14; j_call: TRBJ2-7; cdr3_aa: CASSFFRGIGEQYF; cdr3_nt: TGTGCCAGCAGCTTTTTCCGGGGGATTGGTGAGCAGTACTTC
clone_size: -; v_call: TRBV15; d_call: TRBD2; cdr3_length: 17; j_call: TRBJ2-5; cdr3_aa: CATSRDLRGRGQETQYF; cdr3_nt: TGTGCCACCAGCAGAGATCTCCGCGGGAGGGGGCAAGAGACCCAGTACTTC
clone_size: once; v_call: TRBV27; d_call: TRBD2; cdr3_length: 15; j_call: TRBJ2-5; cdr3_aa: CASSALAGGPETQYF; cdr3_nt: TGTGCCAGCAGTGCCTTGGCGGGAGGGCCGGAGACCCAGTACTTC
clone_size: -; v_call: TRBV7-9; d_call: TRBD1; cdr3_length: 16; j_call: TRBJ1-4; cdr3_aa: CASSLGLTGGTEKLFF; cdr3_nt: TGTGCCAGCAGCTTAGGATTGACAGGGGGGACCGAAAAACTGTTTTTT
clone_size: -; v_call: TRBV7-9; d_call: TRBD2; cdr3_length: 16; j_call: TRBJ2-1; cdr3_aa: CASSHGLAGAGDEQFF; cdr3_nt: TGTGCCAGCAGCCACGGACTAGCGGGAGCCGGCGATGAGCAGTTCTTC
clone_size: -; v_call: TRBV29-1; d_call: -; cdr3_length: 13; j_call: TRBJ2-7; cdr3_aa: CSVESDSSYEQYF; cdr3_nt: TGCAGCGTTGAGTCCGATTCCTCCTACGAGCAGTACTTC
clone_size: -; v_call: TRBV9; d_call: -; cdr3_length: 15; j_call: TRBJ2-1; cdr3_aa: CASSLTEGRVYEQFF; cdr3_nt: TGTGCCAGCAGCTTAACGGAGGGCCGGGTCTATGAGCAGTTCTTC
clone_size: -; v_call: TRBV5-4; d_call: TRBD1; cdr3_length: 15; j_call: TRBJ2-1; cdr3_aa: CASSAPRQGPHEQFF; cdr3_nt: TGTGCCAGCAGCGCCCCCCGACAGGGCCCCCATGAGCAGTTCTTC
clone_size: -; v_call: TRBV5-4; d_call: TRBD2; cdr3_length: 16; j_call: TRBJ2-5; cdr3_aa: CASSPRTSGRTETQYF; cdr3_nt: TGTGCCAGCAGCCCAAGGACTAGCGGGAGGACAGAGACCCAGTACTTC
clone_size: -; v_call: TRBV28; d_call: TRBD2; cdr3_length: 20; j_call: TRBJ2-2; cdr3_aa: CASSFNVRTSGTANTGELFF; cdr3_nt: TGTGCCAGCAGTTTCAATGTCCGGACTAGCGGGACCGCGAACACCGGGGAGCTGTTTTTT
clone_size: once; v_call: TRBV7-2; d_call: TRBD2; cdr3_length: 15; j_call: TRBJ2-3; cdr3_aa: CASSRLADRADTQYF; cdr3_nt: TGTGCCAGCAGCCGACTAGCGGATCGCGCAGATACGCAGTATTTT
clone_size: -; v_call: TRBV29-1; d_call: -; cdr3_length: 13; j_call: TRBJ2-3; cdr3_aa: CSVDWQTTDTQYF; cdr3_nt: TGCAGCGTTGACTGGCAGACCACAGATACGCAGTATTTT
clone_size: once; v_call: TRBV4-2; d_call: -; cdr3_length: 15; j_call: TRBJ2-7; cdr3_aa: CASSQDHGHRYEQYF; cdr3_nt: TGTGCCAGCAGCCAAGACCACGGACACAGGTACGAGCAGTACTTC
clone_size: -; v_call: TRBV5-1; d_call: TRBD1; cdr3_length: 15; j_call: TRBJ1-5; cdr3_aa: CASSLGTGVNQPQHF; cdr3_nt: TGCGCCAGCAGCCTCGGGACAGGGGTTAATCAGCCCCAGCATTTT